One sample yielded the 31 T cell receptor beta chains listed below, sequenced in a study of blood T cell repertoires in COVID-19 (TCRdb year 2020). Library method: the immunoSEQ multiplex PCR assay. As stored in TCRdb, this immuneACCESS dataset retains in-frame rearrangements with V and J assigned. A fraction of the clones does not appear; measured against another copy, unresolved V genes explain less than half of the discrepancy, and the remainder lacks a known reason. The sample records roughly 280,000 clones, around four fifths of which are singletons. The ten top clones hold 4.2% of the sample. The sample consisted of peripheral blood. The receptors shown here come from a man aged 55 to 70 with acute or convalescent COVID-19.

The chain joins TRBV29-1 to TRBJ2-1, with 7 bases aligning to TRBD2. Germline V CDR1 and CDR2: SQVTM, ANQGSEA. The CDR3 spans 14 residues. V lost 4 bases to trimming and J lost 2 bases; unmatched junction nucleotides: 5. The CDR3 is CSVVGGVTYNEQFF. The CDR3, as DNA: TGCAGCGTTGTGGGGGGGGTTACCTACAATGAGCAGTTCTTC.

The V call is TRBV25-1, the J call TRBJ2-5, with 7 bases lining up with TRBD2. Trimming cost V 3 bases and J 5 bases; bases outside gene matches: 6. CDR3 size: 14 residues. Germline-derived CDR1 and CDR2 are MGHDK and SYGVNS. The CDR3 reads CASSEGGRGETQYF. For the CDR3, the DNA is TGTGCCAGCAGTGAGGGGGGGAGAGGCGAGACCCAGTACTTC.

The chain links TRBV6-5 to TRBJ1-6; TRBD1 might be the D (6 bases). Trimming removed 10 bases at V and 6 bases at J, with 19 bases between. Per germline, CDR1 MNHEY and CDR2 SVGAGI. The CDR3 sequence is 15 residues long. In DNA, the CDR3 is TGTGCCACCACGGGGGGCGCCAACTCTAATTCACCCCTCCACTTT. The encoded protein is CATTGGANSNSPLHF.

V is TRBV27 and J is TRBJ1-2, with D possibly matching TRBD1 (6 bases). Trimming cost V 5 bases and J 5 bases, with 18 bases left between them. This CDR3 contains 15 residues. Germline-derived CDR1 and CDR2 are MNHEY and SMNVEV (reference sequence). CDR3 in amino acids: CASSQQGSSGYGYTF. In DNA form, the CDR3 reads TGTGCCAGCAGTCAACAGGGATCCTCAGGTTATGGCTACACCTTC.

This rearrangement joins TRBV7-2 to TRBJ1-5, with D tentatively TRBD1 (5 bases). The CDR3 has 13 amino acids. CDR1 and CDR2 (germline): SGHTA, FQGNSA. V shed 4 bases and J shed 3 bases, with 7 bases lying between them. The CDR3 reads CASSSRDNQPQHF. The CDR3 nucleotides are TGTGCCAGCAGCTCCAGGGACAATCAGCCCCAGCATTTT.

This chain connects TRBV3-1 (or the pseudogene TRBV3-2) to TRBJ1-5; D is undetermined. V was clipped by 1 base and J by 7 bases, with 8 bases between them. Germline-derived CDR1 and CDR2 are LGHDT and YNNKEL (reference sequence). CDR3 length: 13 residues. The CDR3 nucleotides read TGTGCCAGCAGCCAAGCCGGGAACCAGCCCCAGCATTTT. Translated: CASSQAGNQPQHF.

On this clone itself: The junction departs from germline at one end; a sequencing error may be responsible. This chain uses TRBV7-7 with TRBJ2-6, with a tentative D call TRBD2 (6 bases). This CDR3 contains 16 residues. CDR1 and CDR2 (germline): SSHAT, FNYEAQ (reference sequence). The DNA for the CDR3 is TGTGCTAGCAGCTTAGGAGGGAGCTCTGGGGCCAACGTCCTGACTTTC. It translates to CASSLGGSSGANVLTF.

The rearrangement uses TRBV7-2 and TRBJ2-7; D not certain. The germline V gene encodes CDR1 SGHTA and CDR2 FQGNSA. This CDR3 contains 16 residues. Trimming stripped 1 base from V and 2 bases from J, with 15 bases between. The CDR3 DNA follows: TGTGCCAGCAGCTTAGGGGCAGGTTATCCCCCCTACGAGCAGTACTTC. Its translation: CASSLGAGYPPYEQYF.

V and J are TRBV6-6 and TRBJ2-3; 13 nucleotides align to TRBD2. CDR1 and CDR2 (germline): MNHNY, SVGAGI (reference sequence). The CDR3 is 15 residues long. The J segment lost 7 bases and the V segment lost 2 bases, leaving 3 bases of the junction unmatched. CDR3 nucleotides: TGTGCCAGCAGTTACGGGACTAGCGGGACTAATACGCAGTATTTT. It codes for CASSYGTSGTNTQYF.

The gene calls are TRBV18 and TRBJ2-7, with 7 positions matching TRBD1. The germline gives CDR1 KGHSH, CDR2 LQKENI. The V segment lost 3 bases and the J segment 1 base; nucleotides outside the gene matches: 3. This CDR3 contains 14 residues. CDR3 in amino acids: CASSPVQGSYEQYF. The CDR3 DNA reads TGTGCCAGCTCACCCGTACAGGGGTCCTACGAGCAGTACTTC. Full variable domain (outside the CDR3, taken from reference TRBV18 and TRBJ2-7): NAGVMQNPRHLVRRRGQEARLRCSPMKGHSHVYWYRQLPEEGLKFMVYLQKENIIDESGMPKERFSAEFPKEGPSILRIQQVVRGDSAAYFCASSPVQGSYEQYFGPGTRLTVT.

CDR3 loop: CASGQRRGYTETQYF. The DNA for the CDR3 is TGTGCCAGCGGTCAACGCAGGGGGTATACAGAGACCCAGTACTTC. The V gene is TRBV27, the J gene TRBJ2-5; TRBD1 matches 7 bases. The CDR3 covers 15 residues. Germline trimming cut 8 bases from V and 4 bases from J; bases unmatched to any gene: 13. From germline, CDR1 is MNHEY and CDR2 SMNVEV (reference sequence).

The rearrangement joins TRBV28 to TRBJ1-5; 8 bases map to TRBD1. V lost 5 bases and J lost 5; bases outside the gene matches: 8. Germline V gene lookup returns CDR1 MDHEN and CDR2 SYDVKM. The CDR3 has 15 amino acids. DNA for the CDR3: TGTGCCAGCAGTCCCGGACAGGGTAGGTATCAGCCCCAGCATTTT. Amino acids: CASSPGQGRYQPQHF.

V gene TRBV6-5 combines with J gene TRBJ2-1; 11 bases align to TRBD2. The CDR3 covers 16 residues. Germline V gene data show CDR1 as MNHEY and CDR2 as SVGAGI. V dropped 0 bases and J dropped 9; count of bases not matched to a gene: 7. The CDR3 DNA follows: TGTGCCAGCAGTTACTCGATGTTAGCGGGAGGGGCTGAGCAGTTCTTC. This sequence encodes CASSYSMLAGGAEQFF.

The chain has TRBV10-3 and TRBJ2-2; D unresolved. Germline V CDR1 and CDR2: ENHRY, SYGVKD. Trimming took 0 bases from V and 5 from J, leaving 10 bases between them. The CDR3 extends over 15 amino acids. This CDR3 reads CAISESRRRTGELFF. The CDR3 bases are TGTGCCATCAGTGAGTCGAGGAGACGTACCGGGGAGCTGTTTTTT.

V is TRBV7-2 and J is TRBJ1-4, with no clear D. This CDR3 is built from 14 residues. Germline CDR1 and CDR2: SGHTA and FQGNSA. V lost 4 bases and J 0 bases, leaving 6 bases between the germline ends. CDR3 in DNA: TGTGCCAGCAGCTCAGTTGCAACTAATGAAAAACTGTTTTTT. This codes for CASSSVATNEKLFF.

The sample holds a few counts of this clone. The chain links TRBV11-2 to TRBJ1-1; 7 bases agree with TRBD1. From germline, CDR1 is SGHAT and CDR2 FQNNGV. CDR3 length: 15 residues. After removal of 1 base from V and 2 bases from J, the junction contained 4 bases not matched to a gene. CDR3 region: CASSLVGQANTEAFF. CDR3 nucleotides: TGTGCCAGCAGCTTAGTTGGACAGGCAAACACTGAAGCTTTCTTT.

The chain recombines TRBV2 with TRBJ1-1; maybe TRBD1 (6 bases). Per the germline V gene, CDR1 is SNHLY and CDR2 is FYNNEI. V dropped 2 bases and J dropped 4 bases, with 11 bases sitting between them. The CDR3 consists of 14 residues. CDR3 amino acids: CASSEQGQGTEAFF. CDR3 bases: TGTGCCAGCAGTGAACAGGGGCAAGGCACTGAAGCTTTCTTT.

Only one count was recorded for this clone. J is TRBJ2-1 and V is TRBV10-2; 9 nucleotides align to TRBD1. This CDR3 comprises 16 residues. The J segment lost 8 bases and the V segment lost 3 bases, leaving 11 bases of the junction unmatched. Germline-derived CDR1 and CDR2 are WSHSY and SAAADI. The CDR3 coding sequence is TGCGCCAGCAGTGATCCAGGGACAGGGCCGTGGGATGAGCAGTTCTTC. Translated: CASSDPGTGPWDEQFF.

The rearrangement links TRBV28 to TRBJ1-4; D is undetermined. The CDR3 contains 14 residues. V lost 4 bases and J 8 bases, leaving 14 bases between the germline ends. In germline, CDR1 is MDHEN, CDR2 SYDVKM. CDR3 protein: CASSSATTGEKLFF. Written as DNA, the CDR3 is TGTGCCAGCAGTTCCGCTACTACGGGAGAAAAACTGTTTTTT.

The genes are TRBV19 and TRBJ2-7; 8 bases match TRBD1. V lost 6 bases, J lost 3 bases, and 10 bases stayed unmatched. Germline V gene lookup returns CDR1 LNHDA and CDR2 SQIVND (reference sequence). The CDR3 contains 15 residues. CDR3 sequence: CASRGTGQGGYEQYF. The CDR3 bases are TGTGCCAGTAGGGGGACCGGACAGGGCGGCTACGAGCAGTACTTC.

Here the CDR3 DNA reads TGTGCCAGCAGCCCCGGACTAGCGGGTTCCTACGAGCAGTACTTC. This gives the protein CASSPGLAGSYEQYF. This chain joins TRBV27 and TRBJ2-7; 11 bases are shared with TRBD2. The CDR3 loop spans 15 amino acids. Losses at the gene ends were 6 bases for V and 1 base for J; bases not matched to a gene: 5. Germline CDR1 is MNHEY and CDR2 is SMNVEV (reference sequence).

The rearrangement links TRBV30 to TRBJ1-5; possible D gene TRBD1, 5 bases. Germline V CDR1 and CDR2: GTSNPN, SVGIG (reference sequence). The CDR3 has 14 amino acids. The V and J ends lost 5 bases and 0 bases respectively, with 11 bases between them. The CDR3: CAWDDSYSNQPQHF. In DNA, the CDR3 is TGTGCCTGGGACGACAGTTATAGCAATCAGCCCCAGCATTTT.

This clone was seen many times. V is TRBV7-8 and J is TRBJ1-5; 10 bases map to TRBD1. Per germline, CDR1 SGHVS and CDR2 FQNEAQ. V was clipped by 3 bases and J by 1 base; unmatched bases: 9. The CDR3 is 18 residues long. This chain's CDR3 is CASSLMNMGQGSNQPQHF. In DNA form, the CDR3 reads TGTGCCAGCAGCTTGATGAACATGGGACAGGGGAGCAATCAGCCCCAGCATTTT.

The sample holds a few counts of this clone. This CDR3 is CASSEGGWGRGNTEAFF. In DNA, the CDR3 is TGTGCCAGCAGTGAAGGCGGTTGGGGCAGAGGTAACACTGAAGCTTTCTTT. V usage is TRBV6-1 and J usage is TRBJ1-1; TRBD1 might be the D (5 bases). CDR1 is MNHNS and CDR2 is SASEGT in the germline V gene. V was trimmed by 1 base and J by 2 bases, leaving 17 bases between them. The CDR3 is 17 residues long.

This chain uses TRBV19 with TRBJ2-3; tentative D call: TRBD1 (6 bases). The CDR3 loop spans 18 amino acids. Germline values: CDR1 LNHDA, CDR2 SQIVND (reference sequence). Between the trimmed V and J ends, which lost 2 bases and 0 bases, there was a span of 18 bases. In DNA form, the CDR3 reads TGTGCCAGTAGTATATCGCAGGGGAGCTCCTTTAGCACAGATACGCAGTATTTT. It is translated as CASSISQGSSFSTDTQYF.

The chain carries TRBV10-3 and TRBJ1-1, with D unclear. Germline CDR1 and CDR2: ENHRY and SYGVKD. The CDR3 loop spans 13 amino acids. The germline V and J ends were trimmed by 7 bases and 0 bases, with 9 bases remaining between them. The CDR3 coding sequence is TGTGCCATCAAGACAAATTTGAACACTGAAGCTTTCTTT. It is translated as CAIKTNLNTEAFF.

V and J are TRBV15 and TRBJ1-1; TRBD1 agrees at 7 bases. V shed 8 bases, J shed 7 bases, and the junction held 13 bases outside the gene matches. Germline V gene sequence: CDR1 LNHNV, CDR2 YYDKDF (reference sequence). The CDR3 has 14 residues. This chain's CDR3 is CATGETGVYDEAFF. The CDR3 DNA sequence: TGTGCCACCGGAGAAACAGGGGTCTACGATGAAGCTTTCTTT.

V is TRBV6-2 or TRBV6-3 and J is TRBJ2-3; D might be TRBD2 (7 bases). The CDR3 is 14 residues long. Germline-derived CDR1 and CDR2 are MNHEY and SVGEGT. V was clipped by 2 bases and J by 6 bases, with 12 bases between them. CDR3 protein: CASSYGGARDTQYF. The CDR3 DNA is TGTGCCAGCAGTTACGGGGGGGCAAGGGATACGCAGTATTTT.

The rearrangement joins TRBV11-3 to TRBJ2-3, with D unresolved. CDR1 and CDR2 (germline): SGHNT, YENEEA. Trimming took 2 bases from V and 2 from J, leaving 8 bases between them. The CDR3 totals 14 residues. The CDR3 bases are TGTGCCAGCAGCTTACAGGCAAACACAGATACGCAGTATTTT. Encoded protein: CASSLQANTDTQYF.

The chain links TRBV4-1 to TRBJ2-3, with TRBD1 identical over 11 bases. The CDR3 consists of 16 residues. The germline V gene encodes CDR1 MGHRA and CDR2 YSYEKL. The J segment lost 3 bases and the V segment lost 2 bases, leaving 4 bases of the junction unmatched. The CDR3 DNA sequence: TGCGCCAGCAGCCAAATGGACAGGGGGCGGACAGATACGCAGTATTTT. Translation gives CASSQMDRGRTDTQYF.

The chain uses TRBV4-1 and TRBJ1-5, with a possible D match to TRBD1 (5 bases). This CDR3 contains 14 residues. V lost 0 bases to trimming and J lost 11 bases, with 14 bases between them. Germline lookup yields CDR1 MGHRA and CDR2 YSYEKL. DNA for the CDR3: TGCGCCAGCAGCCAAGATTGGGAGGGACGAGCCCAGCATTTT. Its protein is CASSQDWEGRAQHF.